This T cell receptor beta chain was captured by sequencing in a study of blood T cells in healthy people across ages. This clonotype was seen a few times. The CDR3 has 14 residues. The V end was cut by 3 bases, the J end by 8 bases, with 16 bases between. The use of a sample-barcoded 5' primer and a J-beta primer mix characterized a second PCR of about 7 to 12 cycles. With 12 random nucleotides, a template-switch adaptor tagged each individual cDNA molecule. TCRdb reprocessed the 5' RACE reads with MiXCR, giving one entry per CDR3 protein. The sample records 800,000 to 950,000 distinct CDR3 sequences, under 40% being singletons. The sample, about 10 milliliters of peripheral blood, was drawn from each donor. At least 5 micrograms of total RNA were extracted per sample.

V and J are TRBV12-3 or TRBV12-4 and TRBJ1-2; D unresolved. Sequencing was performed on blood. The clonotype was recovered from a man younger than 35 in good health. CDR3 protein: CASSFTPPGSGYTF. DNA of the CDR3: TGTGCCAGCAGTTTCACCCCCCCCGGGTCCGGCTACACCTTC.